The 27 T cell receptor beta chains reported below all come from one sample, sequenced in a study of T cells in Graves' hyperthyroidism and ophthalmopathy. There were TCR beta CDR3 regions amplified from RNA transcripts. First-round RT-PCR of the TCR CDR3 relied on the HTBI primer set. TCRdb processed the multiplex PCR reads anew with MiXCR; each CDR3 protein has one entry. The repertoire holds 560,000 or so distinct CDR3 sequences, with just under 20% as singletons. Sequencing input: blood. These receptors all come from a man aged 35 to 55 with Graves' ophthalmopathy.

This clonotype has a count of ten or more. The chain employs TRBV3-1 and TRBJ2-7; no reliable D call. V lost 1 base and J lost 0, with 7 bases in between. Germline V gene data show CDR1 as LGHDT and CDR2 as YNNKEL (reference sequence). This CDR3 is 14 amino acids long. CDR3 bases: TGTGCCAGCAGCCAAGTATCCAGCTCCTACGAGCAGTACTTC. Protein product: CASSQVSSSYEQYF.

Only a few counts were recorded for this clonotype. The chain employs TRBV5-5 and TRBJ1-6; a possible D gene is TRBD1 (5 bases). Germline V gives CDR1 SGHKS, CDR2 YYEKEE (reference sequence). Trimming took 4 bases from V and 10 from J, leaving 12 bases between them. The CDR3 sequence is 13 residues long. CDR3 sequence reads: CASSQGGGSPLHF. DNA for the CDR3: TGTGCCAGCAGCCAGGGAGGAGGGTCACCCCTCCACTTT.

The CDR3 DNA is TGCAGCGTTGGGAACTCGGGACAGGGTGCTTCGGCTTTCTTT. It translates to CSVGNSGQGASAFF. The chain links TRBV29-1 to TRBJ1-1, with 9 bases lining up with TRBD1. The germline V gene encodes CDR1 SQVTM and CDR2 ANQGSEA. The junction had 14 bases not matched to a gene; V was cut back by 4 bases and J by 11 bases. The CDR3 spans 14 residues.

This clonotype was recorded at least ten times. Written as DNA, the CDR3 is TGTGCCAGCAGACAGAGACAGAGAACTGAAGCTTTCTTT. It encodes CASRQRQRTEAFF. The V call is TRBV12-3 or TRBV12-4, the J call TRBJ1-1; D may be TRBD1 (5 bases). The ends were cut back, 6 bases at V and 5 bases at J, with 13 bases in the middle. The CDR3 is 13 amino acids.

This clonotype has at least ten counts. CDR3 DNA sequence: TGTGCCAGCAGCACCTCGGGGGGGCACACAGATACGCAGTATTTT. This gives the protein CASSTSGGHTDTQYF. The chain couples TRBV3-1 to TRBJ2-3, with 8 positions matching TRBD2. Germline-derived CDR1 and CDR2 are LGHDT and YNNKEL (reference sequence). The J segment lost 2 bases and the V segment lost 5 bases, leaving 6 bases of the junction unmatched. The CDR3 has 15 residues.

This clonotype was observed a handful of times. The V call is TRBV7-9, the J call TRBJ1-5; no clear D gene. Germline V gene data show CDR1 as SEHNR and CDR2 as FQNEAQ (reference sequence). The CDR3 runs 12 residues. The V gene lost 8 bases and the J gene lost 2 bases, with 7 bases spanning the gap. The CDR3 DNA is TGTGCCAGCGCTGAAGGCAATCAGCCCCAGCATTTT. Its protein is CASAEGNQPQHF.

A single count supports this clonotype. The V and J genes are TRBV7-2 and TRBJ2-7; 12 bases agree with TRBD2. Germline V gives CDR1 SGHTA, CDR2 FQGNSA. Germline trimming cut 6 bases from V and 7 bases from J; bases unmatched to any gene: 10. The CDR3 is 15 residues long. CDR3 residues: CASSGWTSGTEEQYF. Here the CDR3 DNA reads TGTGCCAGCAGTGGATGGACTAGCGGGACAGAGGAGCAGTACTTC.

The sample holds many counts of this clonotype. The chain links TRBV12-3 or TRBV12-4 to TRBJ2-2, with D maybe TRBD2 (5 bases). The V end was cut by 3 bases, the J end by 6 bases, with 17 bases between. This CDR3 comprises 16 residues. The DNA of the CDR3 is TGTGCCAGCAGTTTGGGTTCCGGGATTTGGGCCGGGGAGCTGTTTTTT. Amino acid sequence: CASSLGSGIWAGELFF.

This rearrangement joins TRBV5-4 to TRBJ2-2, with 12 bases identical to TRBD1. Trimming at V came to 2 bases and at J to 5 bases, leaving 10 bases not matched to a gene. Germline V gene sequence: CDR1 SGHNT, CDR2 YYREEE (reference sequence). This CDR3 contains 18 residues. CDR3 DNA: TGTGCCAGCAGCTTTTATAGGGGACAGGGGGCGCAAACCGGGGAGCTGTTTTTT. Translating gives CASSFYRGQGAQTGELFF.

V and J are TRBV29-1 and TRBJ1-2; D is ambiguous. Germline V gives CDR1 SQVTM, CDR2 ANQGSEA. The V end was cut by 4 bases, the J end by 2 bases, with 14 bases between. CDR3 length: 14 amino acids. This CDR3 reads CSVGPKLRNYGYTF. DNA of the CDR3: TGCAGCGTTGGACCCAAGCTTAGAAACTATGGCTACACCTTC.

Only a few counts were recorded for this clonotype. This chain uses TRBV2 with TRBJ1-6, with TRBD1 matching 10 bases. CDR3 size: 16 residues. After removal of 5 bases from V and 10 bases from J, the junction contained 11 bases not matched to a gene. Germline CDR1 reads SNHLY; CDR2 reads FYNNEI. As DNA, the CDR3 is TGTGCCAGCAGTCTCCCGTCCGGGACAGGGGAGTCACCCCTCCACTTT. The encoded protein is CASSLPSGTGESPLHF.

The J gene is TRBJ2-3, the V gene TRBV11-2; maybe TRBD1 (5 bases). Germline V gene sequence: CDR1 SGHAT, CDR2 FQNNGV. CDR3 length equals 15 residues. V lost 3 bases and J 2 bases, leaving 12 bases between the germline ends. CDR3 residues: CASSFSDRHTDTQYF. The CDR3 region has the DNA TGTGCCAGCAGCTTCTCCGACAGACACACAGATACGCAGTATTTT.

The J gene is TRBJ2-1, the V gene TRBV27, with D perhaps given as TRBD1 or TRBD2 (5 bases each). Germline V gene data show CDR1 as MNHEY and CDR2 as SMNVEV (reference sequence). CDR3 length equals 14 residues. With 1 base removed from V and 9 bases from J, the gap between germline ends came to 13 bases. CDR3 residues: CASSLWDEQGEQFF. The CDR3 DNA sequence: TGTGCCAGCAGTTTATGGGACGAGCAGGGTGAGCAGTTCTTC.

This chain connects TRBV18 to TRBJ1-3; D is uncertain. With 4 bases removed from V and 0 bases from J, the gap between germline ends came to 10 bases. Per the germline V gene, CDR1 is KGHSH and CDR2 is LQKENI. The CDR3 consists of 15 residues. The chain's CDR3 is CASSRLDGSGNTIYF. CDR3 bases: TGTGCCAGCTCACGACTGGACGGCTCTGGAAACACCATATATTTT.

V and J are TRBV4-1 and TRBJ2-1; 11 bases map to TRBD1. Germline CDR1 is MGHRA and CDR2 is YSYEKL. The CDR3 contains 16 residues. The V and J ends lost 3 bases and 8 bases, in that order; junction bases with no gene match: 9. The CDR3 sequence is CASSHALGQGAYEQFF. CDR3 nucleotides: TGCGCCAGCAGCCACGCTCTCGGACAGGGGGCCTATGAGCAGTTCTTC.

This clonotype was counted ten times or more. The genes are TRBV11-2 and TRBJ1-1; 10 nucleotides agree with TRBD1. CDR1 and CDR2 (germline): SGHAT, FQNNGV. Germline trimming cut 7 bases from V and 4 bases from J; bases unmatched to any gene: 6. The CDR3 covers 14 residues. The CDR3 bases are TGTGCCAGCACCGTGGACAGGGGGTTCACTGAAGCTTTCTTT. Amino acid sequence: CASTVDRGFTEAFF.

This rearrangement joins TRBV6-2 or TRBV6-3 to TRBJ1-3; D remains ambiguous. The CDR3 has 12 amino acids. Trimming removed 8 bases at V and 4 bases at J, with 9 bases between. The germline gives CDR1 MNHEY, CDR2 SVGEGT. The CDR3: CASVSQGNTIYF. The CDR3 region has the DNA TGTGCCAGCGTCTCCCAGGGAAACACCATATATTTT.

This clonotype was detected a few times. This chain connects TRBV6-2 or TRBV6-3 to TRBJ1-4; D not resolved. Germline V gene sequence: CDR1 MNHEY, CDR2 SVGEGT. V was clipped by 5 bases and J by 12 bases, with 13 bases between them. This CDR3 comprises 12 residues. In nucleotides, the CDR3 is TGTGCCAGCAGTAACCCAGGCAAGGAACTGTTTTTT. It codes for CASSNPGKELFF.

This clonotype was recorded many times. This chain links TRBV29-1 with TRBJ1-2; D gene ambiguous. V was clipped by 1 base and J by 0 bases, with 6 bases between them. CDR3 length equals 13 residues. The V gene's germline CDR1 is SQVTM and CDR2 ANQGSEA. In nucleotides, the CDR3 is TGCAGCGTTGAAGCGTTAGCTAACTATGGCTACACCTTC. Its translation is CSVEALANYGYTF.

In regard to this clonotype: One end of the junction is discordant with germline, which a read error may explain. The chain is built from TRBV7-9 and TRBJ1-5; no clear D gene. The CDR3 totals 13 residues. Germline values: CDR1 SEHNR, CDR2 FQNEAQ (reference sequence). The CDR3 spells CACSPISHQPQHF. Here the CDR3 DNA reads TGTGCCTGCAGCCCCATCTCACATCAGCCCCAGCATTTT.

J is TRBJ2-1 and V is TRBV25-1; D remains ambiguous. The CDR3 has 14 amino acids. Germline V CDR1 and CDR2: MGHDK, SYGVNS. V dropped 2 bases and J dropped 1 base, with 6 bases sitting between them. The DNA of the CDR3 is TGTGCCAGCAGTGAACAGACGTCCTACAATGAGCAGTTCTTC. This encodes CASSEQTSYNEQFF.

The rearrangement uses TRBV20-1 and TRBJ2-1; 13 bases agree with TRBD2. This CDR3 comprises 14 residues. Looked up from germline, CDR1 is DFQATT and CDR2 is SNEGSKA (reference sequence). The trim removed 6 bases at V and 10 bases at J, leaving 9 bases unmatched. The CDR3 reads CSAPPGLAGREQFF. The CDR3 DNA sequence: TGCAGTGCACCGCCGGGACTAGCGGGAAGGGAGCAGTTCTTC.

This chain connects TRBV5-1 to TRBJ2-7; D not certain. CDR1 and CDR2 (germline): SGHRS, YFSETQ. The V and J ends lost 1 base and 0 bases respectively, with 5 bases between them. The CDR3 has 13 amino acids. CDR3 region: CASSLFVSYEQYF. The CDR3 DNA follows: TGCGCCAGCAGCTTGTTTGTCTCCTACGAGCAGTACTTC.

The sample holds many counts of this clonotype. V is TRBV3-1 and J is TRBJ2-3, with 9 bases that match TRBD2. Germline CDR1 reads LGHDT; CDR2 reads YNNKEL (reference sequence). Unmatched junction bases numbered 7, after V lost 0 bases and J lost 0 bases. The CDR3 sequence is 18 residues long. The CDR3: CASSQDLEAGGSTDTQYF. In DNA form, the CDR3 reads TGTGCCAGCAGCCAAGATCTTGAAGCGGGAGGCAGCACAGATACGCAGTATTTT.

Many counts were recorded for this clonotype. The J gene is TRBJ2-1, the V gene TRBV20-1, with D perhaps matching TRBD2 (6 bases). The CDR3 totals 17 residues. Germline V CDR1 and CDR2: DFQATT, SNEGSKA (reference sequence). Trimming stripped 1 base from V and 6 bases from J, with 22 bases between. DNA of the CDR3: TGCAGTGCTAGAGTGGAGGGGCGAGGTAGCATCGCCAATGAGCAGTTCTTC. It translates to CSARVEGRGSIANEQFF.

The chain couples TRBV29-1 to TRBJ2-7; D could derive from TRBD1 or TRBD2 (6 bases each). Germline CDR1 SQVTM, CDR2 ANQGSEA. V lost 6 bases, J lost 1 base, and 16 bases lay in between. This CDR3 has 14 residues. CDR3 in DNA: TGCAGCGTCCCCAGGGAGGACAGATCCTACGAGCAGTACTTC. Translating gives CSVPREDRSYEQYF.

The chain combines TRBV7-2 with TRBJ2-7; TRBD2 aligns across 10 bases. The ends lost 1 base at V and 6 bases at J; junction bases unmatched: 6. The germline gives CDR1 SGHTA, CDR2 FQGNSA. The CDR3 is made up of 15 amino acids. CDR3 loop: CASSLVTLAGIEQYF. The CDR3, as DNA: TGTGCCAGCAGCTTAGTCACACTAGCGGGAATCGAGCAGTACTTC.